Below, 18 T cell receptor beta chains from the same sample are listed, as sequenced in a study of blood T cell repertoires in COVID-19. The repertoire was sequenced with immunoSEQ multiplex PCR; TCRdb's copy has only in-frame clones and lacks some. Of 200,000 to 250,000 clones listed, about nine tenths are singletons. The sample consisted of peripheral blood. The receptor set was obtained from a man between 70 and 80 years old with acute or convalescent COVID-19.

V and J are TRBV15 and TRBJ2-7; D may be TRBD1 (5 bases). The CDR3 is made up of 16 amino acids. V lost 5 bases and J lost 0, with 17 bases in between. Germline V lookup: CDR1 LNHNV, CDR2 YYDKDF (reference sequence). CDR3 region: CATSAPLAGHSYEQYF. The CDR3 nucleotides read TGTGCCACCAGCGCTCCTCTCGCCGGACACTCCTACGAGCAGTACTTC.

The chain combines TRBV4-2 with TRBJ2-1; D is possibly TRBD2 (5 bases). Looked up from germline, CDR1 is LGHNA and CDR2 is YNFKEQ. The CDR3 is made up of 16 amino acids. Trimming pared 0 bases from V and 2 bases from J, leaving 11 bases between. CDR3 in amino acids: CASSQDSSGTYNEQFF. The CDR3 DNA is TGTGCCAGCAGCCAAGACTCGAGCGGAACCTACAATGAGCAGTTCTTC.

The chain links TRBV11-3 to TRBJ2-3; 7 nucleotides line up with TRBD1. The CDR3 extends over 17 amino acids. Germline CDR1 reads SGHNT; CDR2 reads YENEEA. V dropped 4 bases and J dropped 0; count of bases not matched to a gene: 10. The CDR3 loop reads CASSYTTGTPSTDTQYF. DNA of the CDR3: TGTGCCAGCAGCTACACGACAGGGACCCCTAGCACAGATACGCAGTATTTT. Filled out from reference TRBV11-3 and TRBJ2-3, the complete variable domain reads EAGVVQSPRYKIIEKKQPVAFWCNPISGHNTLYWYLQNLGQGPELLIRYENEEAVDDSQLPKDRFSAERLKGVDSTLKIQPAELGDSAVYLCASSYTTGTPSTDTQYFGPGTRLTVL.

The V call is TRBV6-2 or TRBV6-3, the J call TRBJ1-2, with D possibly TRBD1 on 5 matching bases. This CDR3 region has 15 residues. Trimming shortened V by 5 bases and J by 4 bases, and 17 bases separated the two germline ends. Germline V lookup: CDR1 MNHEY, CDR2 SVGEGT. In DNA form, the CDR3 reads TGTGCCAGCAGTACTACTGCGGGGCTGGGCTATGGCTACACCTTC. Translated: CASSTTAGLGYGYTF.

J is TRBJ2-7 and V is TRBV7-6; 14 bases are a match to TRBD2. Trimming cost V 4 bases and J 3 bases; bases outside gene matches: 5. This CDR3 is built from 16 residues. The germline V gene has CDR1 SGHVS and CDR2 FNYEAQ. CDR3 DNA: TGTGCCAGCAGCTCCCCGGGACTAGCGGGAGTCTACGAGCAGTACTTC. It specifies CASSSPGLAGVYEQYF.

V gene TRBV28 combines with J gene TRBJ1-4, with D perhaps TRBD1 (6 bases). The CDR3 sequence is 15 residues long. Trimming pared 3 bases from V and 6 bases from J, leaving 14 bases between. Germline lookup yields CDR1 MDHEN and CDR2 SYDVKM. Here the CDR3 DNA reads TGTGCCAGCAGTTTTGGGGGCGGATACGATGAAAAACTGTTTTTT. Encoded protein: CASSFGGGYDEKLFF.

The V gene is TRBV18, the J gene TRBJ2-7, with 11 bases aligning to TRBD2. V gave up 8 bases and J gave up 0 bases; unmatched junction bases: 12. Looked up from germline, CDR1 is KGHSH and CDR2 is LQKENI. This CDR3 has 17 amino acids. The CDR3 is CASTRTGTSGSSYEQYF. The CDR3 region has the DNA TGTGCCAGCACCCGGACAGGGACTAGCGGTTCCTCCTACGAGCAGTACTTC. The variable domain in full, completed from reference TRBV18 and TRBJ2-7, reads NAGVMQNPRHLVRRRGQEARLRCSPMKGHSHVYWYRQLPEEGLKFMVYLQKENIIDESGMPKERFSAEFPKEGPSILRIQQVVRGDSAAYFCASTRTGTSGSSYEQYFGPGTRLTVT.

The genes are TRBV6-5 and TRBJ2-1; 10 bases are a match to TRBD2. This CDR3 has 15 amino acids. The V and J ends lost 8 bases and 9 bases, in that order; junction bases with no gene match: 13. The germline V gene encodes CDR1 MNHEY and CDR2 SVGAGI. This chain's CDR3 is CASSPLAGDTAEQFF. In DNA, the CDR3 is TGTGCCAGCTCTCCTCTAGCGGGAGATACTGCTGAGCAGTTCTTC.

This clone came up a few times. V and J are TRBV6-5 and TRBJ2-1; 7 bases are a match to TRBD1. Germline V lookup: CDR1 MNHEY, CDR2 SVGAGI. V lost 2 bases and J lost 3; bases outside the gene matches: 4. This CDR3 is built from 15 residues. The CDR3 nucleotides are TGTGCCAGCAGTTACACAGGGGACGACTACAATGAGCAGTTCTTC. It is translated as CASSYTGDDYNEQFF.

This sequence joins TRBV7-3 and TRBJ1-1; TRBD1 matches at 7 bases. CDR3 size: 13 residues. The germline V gene encodes CDR1 SGHTA and CDR2 FQGTGA. Trimming at V came to 7 bases and at J to 5 bases, leaving 7 bases not matched to a gene. The CDR3, as DNA: TGTGCCAGCATGCCTCAGACAGGGACTGAAGCTTTCTTT. Protein: CASMPQTGTEAFF. Full variable domain (rest looked up from reference TRBV7-3 and TRBJ1-1): GAGVSQTPSNKVTEKGKYVELRCDPISGHTALYWYRQSLGQGPEFLIYFQGTGAADDSGLPNDRFFAVRPEGSVSTLKIQRTERGDSAVYLCASMPQTGTEAFFGQGTRLTVV.

By proportion, this clone is medium-sized. This chain connects TRBV19 to TRBJ1-1; TRBD1 matches at 10 bases. The CDR3 is 13 residues long. The junction had 4 bases not matched to a gene; V was cut back by 8 bases and J by 4 bases. The germline V gene encodes CDR1 LNHDA and CDR2 SQIVND (reference sequence). CDR3 in DNA: TGTGCCAGTCAGGACAGGGGGGTCACTGAAGCTTTCTTT. It yields the protein CASQDRGVTEAFF.

In the case of this clone: It is unclear where the CDR3 begins or ends on the DNA, so no DNA is shown, and the CDR3 is as TCRdb lists it. J is TRBJ2-2 and V is TRBV21-1; the table names TRBD1, a call not compared with the DNA. TRBV21-1 is a listed pseudogene. The CDR3 is 15 amino acids in total, end residues counted. CDR3 amino acids: CATGVGQGNTGELFF.

The rearrangement links TRBV3-1 (or the pseudogene TRBV3-2) to TRBJ2-3; 7 bases match TRBD1. CDR1 LGHDT and CDR2 YNNKEL come from the germline V gene (reference sequence). The CDR3 extends over 15 amino acids. Trimming at V came to 5 bases and at J to 3 bases, leaving 8 bases not matched to a gene. CDR3 DNA sequence: TGTGCCAGCAGCGTCGCAGGGGGTGGGACAGATACGCAGTATTTT. This encodes CASSVAGGGTDTQYF.

This clone was picked up a small number of times. The V and J genes are TRBV10-3 and TRBJ2-5; D may be TRBD1 (7 bases). Germline V gene data show CDR1 as ENHRY and CDR2 as SYGVKD. V gave up 3 bases and J gave up 2 bases, with 13 bases separating them. The CDR3 is 15 amino acids. CDR3 bases: TGTGCCATCAGTGACGGGGGACAGATTCAAGAGACCCAGTACTTC. This codes for CAISDGGQIQETQYF.

The chain couples TRBV12-3 or TRBV12-4 to TRBJ2-3; a possible D gene is TRBD1 (5 bases). The CDR3 has 13 residues. V lost 7 bases, J lost 4 bases, and 12 bases lay in between. The CDR3 nucleotides read TGTGCCAGCAAAAAACAGGTGGCAGATACGCAGTATTTT. Amino acids: CASKKQVADTQYF.

CDR3 DNA: TGTGCCAGCAGCCAACAAGCGGGGACTCGGGGCGAGCAGTACTTC. Translating it yields CASSQQAGTRGEQYF. This chain links TRBV3-1 (or the pseudogene TRBV3-2) with TRBJ2-7; 7 bases are shared with TRBD2. V shed 2 bases and J 6 bases; nucleotides not matched to a gene: 10. The V gene's germline CDR1 is LGHDT and CDR2 YNNKEL (reference sequence). The CDR3 covers 15 residues.

The chain links TRBV28 to TRBJ2-7; the D is unclear. Germline lookup yields CDR1 MDHEN and CDR2 SYDVKM. The CDR3 runs to 17 residues. Between the trimmed V and J ends, which lost 2 bases and 0 bases, there was a span of 17 bases. CDR3: CASSLVQGGWSSYEQYF. The CDR3 bases are TGTGCCAGCAGTTTAGTACAAGGCGGATGGAGCTCCTACGAGCAGTACTTC.

The rearrangement joins TRBV10-3 to TRBJ1-2, with a tentative D call TRBD1 (6 bases). Trimming cost V 7 bases and J 7 bases, with 16 bases left between them. CDR1 and CDR2 from the germline V gene are ENHRY and SYGVKD. The CDR3 spans 13 residues. CDR3 amino acids: CAINSQGLSGYTF. The CDR3 DNA reads as TGTGCCATCAATTCGCAGGGGTTGAGTGGCTACACCTTC.